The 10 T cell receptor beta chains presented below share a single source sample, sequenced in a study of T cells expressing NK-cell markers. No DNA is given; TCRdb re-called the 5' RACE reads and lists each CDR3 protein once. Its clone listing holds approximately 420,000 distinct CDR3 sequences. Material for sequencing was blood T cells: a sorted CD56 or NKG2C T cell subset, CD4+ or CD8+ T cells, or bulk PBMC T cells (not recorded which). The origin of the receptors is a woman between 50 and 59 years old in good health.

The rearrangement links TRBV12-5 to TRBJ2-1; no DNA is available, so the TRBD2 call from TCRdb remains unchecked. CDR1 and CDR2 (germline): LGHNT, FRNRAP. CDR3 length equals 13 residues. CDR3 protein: CASAPLAGGEQFF.

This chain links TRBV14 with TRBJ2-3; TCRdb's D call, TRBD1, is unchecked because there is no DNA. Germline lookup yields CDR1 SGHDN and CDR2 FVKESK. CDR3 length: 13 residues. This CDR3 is CASSHGTSDTQYF.

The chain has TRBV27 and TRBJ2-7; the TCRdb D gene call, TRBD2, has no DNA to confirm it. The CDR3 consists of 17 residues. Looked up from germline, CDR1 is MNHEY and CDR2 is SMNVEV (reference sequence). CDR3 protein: CASSLSEGPRAGYEQYF.

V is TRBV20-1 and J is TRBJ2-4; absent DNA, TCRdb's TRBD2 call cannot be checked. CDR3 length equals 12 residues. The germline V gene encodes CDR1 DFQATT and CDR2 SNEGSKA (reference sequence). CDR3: CSARTRGIIQYF.

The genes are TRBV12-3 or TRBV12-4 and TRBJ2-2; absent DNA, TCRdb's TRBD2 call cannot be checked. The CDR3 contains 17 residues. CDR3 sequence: CASRPGLAGGPSGELFF.

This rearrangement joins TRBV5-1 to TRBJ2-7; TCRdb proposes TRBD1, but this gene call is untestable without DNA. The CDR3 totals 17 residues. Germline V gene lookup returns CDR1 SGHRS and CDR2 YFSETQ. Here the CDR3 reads CASSLGPQDRGIHEQYF.

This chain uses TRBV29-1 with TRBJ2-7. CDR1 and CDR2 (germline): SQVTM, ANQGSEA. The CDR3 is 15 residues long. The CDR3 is CSVEMDGAFSYEQYF.

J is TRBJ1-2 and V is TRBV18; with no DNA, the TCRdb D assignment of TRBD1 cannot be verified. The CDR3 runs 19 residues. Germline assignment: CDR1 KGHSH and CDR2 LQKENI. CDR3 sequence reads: CASSPRSGTGTGLGYGYTF.

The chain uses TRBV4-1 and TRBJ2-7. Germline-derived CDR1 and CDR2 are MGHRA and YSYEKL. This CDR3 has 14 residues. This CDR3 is CASSHIFVGYEQYF.

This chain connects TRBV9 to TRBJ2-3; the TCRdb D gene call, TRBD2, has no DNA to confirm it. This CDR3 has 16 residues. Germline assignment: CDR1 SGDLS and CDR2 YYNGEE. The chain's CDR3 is CASSVEEWEHTDTQYF. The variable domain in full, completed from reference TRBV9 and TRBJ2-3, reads DSGVTQTPKHLITATGQRVTLRCSPRSGDLSVYWYQQSLDQGLQFLIQYYNGEERAKGNILERFSAQQFPDLHSELNLSSLELGDSALYFCASSVEEWEHTDTQYFGPGTRLTVL.